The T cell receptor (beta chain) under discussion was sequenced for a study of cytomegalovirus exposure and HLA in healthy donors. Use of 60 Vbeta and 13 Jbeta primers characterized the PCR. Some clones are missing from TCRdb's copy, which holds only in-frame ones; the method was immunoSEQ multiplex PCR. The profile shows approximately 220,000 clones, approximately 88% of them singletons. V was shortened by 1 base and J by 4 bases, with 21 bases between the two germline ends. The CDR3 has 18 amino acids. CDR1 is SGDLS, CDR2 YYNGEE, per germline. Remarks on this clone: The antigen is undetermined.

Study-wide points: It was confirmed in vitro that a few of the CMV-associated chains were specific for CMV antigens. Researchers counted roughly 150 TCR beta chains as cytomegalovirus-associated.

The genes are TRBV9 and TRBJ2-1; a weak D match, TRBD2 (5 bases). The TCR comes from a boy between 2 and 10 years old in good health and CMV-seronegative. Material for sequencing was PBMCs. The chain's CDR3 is CASSVYRWVEGVYNEQFF. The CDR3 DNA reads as TGTGCCAGCAGCGTATATAGGTGGGTAGAGGGAGTATACAATGAGCAGTTCTTC.